This TCR beta chain was sequenced for a study of cytomegalovirus exposure and HLA in healthy donors. A remark on this clone: The antigen is not known.

The repertoire was sequenced with immunoSEQ multiplex PCR; TCRdb's copy has only in-frame clones and lacks some. Of 20,000 to 25,000 clones listed, 95% to 97% were seen once; the top ten hold roughly 10%. Study outcomes and limitations: Within the approximately 110 validation repertoires, first-cohort TCR clusters tended to co-occur, according to a later analysis.

V was clipped by 2 bases and J by 9 bases, with 20 bases between them. The CDR3 length is 15 residues. The germline V gene has CDR1 GTSNPN and CDR2 SVGIG (reference sequence). This TCR came from a man under 40 in good health and CMV-seropositive. The J gene is TRBJ2-4, the V gene TRBV30; TRBD2 might be the D (6 bases). Sequencing was performed on PBMCs. The CDR3 loop is CAWSSRGTSKGIQYF. The CDR3 nucleotides are TGTGCCTGGAGTTCTCGGGGGACCAGCAAGGGCATTCAGTACTTC.